Following are 2 T cell receptor beta chains from one sample sequenced in a study of blood T cell repertoires in COVID-19 (dated by TCRdb to 2018 to 2021). The library was prepared using the immunoSEQ multiplex PCR assay. The source is immuneACCESS, and TCRdb retained only in-frame sequences with V and J called. Part of the clones is not carried over; for the studies checked, unresolved V genes explain less than half of this, and the remainder is unexplained. In all, the sample holds about 150,000 clones, and about nine tenths of those were seen once. In total, the top ten clones hold 2% to 3% of the sample. The sample was peripheral blood. The receptors here all came from a woman in her seventies with acute or convalescent COVID-19.

In nucleotides, the CDR3 is TGTGCCAGCAGCCGATCGTTTGGGGCGATCAATCAATCCCCCCAGCATTTT. It codes for CASSRSFGAINQSPQHF. V usage is TRBV7-9 and J usage is TRBJ1-5, with TRBD1 as a possible D gene (5 bases). The CDR3 spans 17 residues. Trimming left V 5 bases short and J 10 bases short, with 27 bases between. Germline V gene lookup returns CDR1 SEHNR and CDR2 FQNEAQ (reference sequence).

The chain links TRBV2 to TRBJ2-3; 8 nucleotides align to TRBD1. CDR3 length: 14 residues. Per germline, CDR1 SNHLY and CDR2 FYNNEI. The V and J ends lost 7 bases and 2 bases, in that order; junction bases with no gene match: 5. The CDR3 spells CASKRQGPTDTQYF. In DNA, the CDR3 is TGTGCCAGCAAAAGACAGGGGCCCACAGATACGCAGTATTTT.